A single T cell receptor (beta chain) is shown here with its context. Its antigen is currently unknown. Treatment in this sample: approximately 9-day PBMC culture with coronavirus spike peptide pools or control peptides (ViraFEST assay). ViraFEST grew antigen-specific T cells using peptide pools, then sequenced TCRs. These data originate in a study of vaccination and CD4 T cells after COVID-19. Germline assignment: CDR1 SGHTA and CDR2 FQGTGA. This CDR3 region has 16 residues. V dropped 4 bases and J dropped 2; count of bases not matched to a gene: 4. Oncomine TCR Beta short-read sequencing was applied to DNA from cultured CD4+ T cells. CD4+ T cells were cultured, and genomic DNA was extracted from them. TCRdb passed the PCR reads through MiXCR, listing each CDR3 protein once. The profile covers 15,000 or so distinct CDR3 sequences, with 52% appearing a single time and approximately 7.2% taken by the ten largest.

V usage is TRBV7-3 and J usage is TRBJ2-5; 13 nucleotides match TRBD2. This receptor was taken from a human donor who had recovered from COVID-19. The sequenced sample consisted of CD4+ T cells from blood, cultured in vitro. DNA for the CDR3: TGTGCCAGCAGCTCCGGGGGACTAGCGGGACAAGAGACCCAGTACTTC. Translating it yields CASSSGGLAGQETQYF.